Listed here are 30 T cell receptor beta chains from one sample, sequenced in a study of neurological immune-mediated disorders. As for time point: longitudinal time-point 3. TCRdb redid the calling of the 5' RACE reads with MiXCR, one entry per CDR3 protein. The sample includes 84,000 or so distinct CDR3 sequences, 4.3% of them seen just once. The sample consisted of PBMCs. The receptor source for this set is a woman aged 60-75 years with multiple sclerosis.

At least ten counts were recorded for this clonotype. This chain links TRBV12-3 or TRBV12-4 with TRBJ1-2, with a weak D call TRBD1 (5 bases). There are 13 residues in the CDR3. V was shortened by 7 bases and J by 8 bases, with 17 bases between the two germline ends. The chain's CDR3 is CASKGTVLGGYTF. In DNA, the CDR3 is TGTGCCAGCAAAGGGACGGTTTTAGGAGGCTACACCTTC.

This clonotype was found many times. The chain carries TRBV7-9 and TRBJ2-7; TRBD2 might be the D (5 bases). The CDR3 sequence is 14 residues long. V was trimmed by 3 bases and J by 3 bases, leaving 12 bases between them. The germline CDR1 and CDR2 sequences are SEHNR and FQNEAQ (reference sequence). Here the CDR3 DNA reads TGTGCCAGCAGCTTTAGAGGGTCAGACTACGAGCAGTACTTC. Protein product: CASSFRGSDYEQYF.

In its sample, this clonotype was seen many times. The V and J genes are TRBV20-1 and TRBJ2-5, with TRBD2 identical over 10 bases. Germline V gene data show CDR1 as DFQATT and CDR2 as SNEGSKA (reference sequence). Germline trimming cut 2 bases from V and 2 bases from J; bases unmatched to any gene: 8. This CDR3 is 16 amino acids long. The CDR3 protein is CSARSSWTSGQETQYF. The DNA of the CDR3 is TGCAGTGCTAGATCTTCCTGGACTAGCGGACAAGAGACCCAGTACTTC.

The table lists this clonotype with many counts. The chain has TRBV6-5 and TRBJ1-5; the D is unclear. Between the trimmed V and J ends, which lost 6 bases and 0 bases, there was a span of 6 bases. The CDR3 runs 13 residues. The germline CDR1 and CDR2 sequences are MNHEY and SVGAGI. The CDR3 protein is CASSVDSNQPQHF. DNA of the CDR3: TGTGCCAGCAGCGTAGATAGCAATCAGCCCCAGCATTTT.

In its sample, this clonotype was seen many times. The chain carries TRBV12-3 or TRBV12-4 and TRBJ2-2, with no clear D. Between the trimmed V and J ends, which lost 3 bases and 7 bases, there was a span of 12 bases. There are 14 residues in the CDR3. The CDR3 DNA reads as TGTGCCAGCAGTTTTCGGTTAGAAAACGGGGAGCTGTTTTTT. As protein: CASSFRLENGELFF.

This clonotype appeared many times. This chain's CDR3 is CASSSKAGQETQYF. Here the CDR3 DNA reads TGCGCCAGCAGCTCGAAAGCGGGCCAAGAGACCCAGTACTTC. The chain is built from TRBV5-1 and TRBJ2-5, with D possibly matching TRBD2 (6 bases). The germline V and J ends were trimmed by 3 bases and 1 base, with 10 bases remaining between them. Per germline, CDR1 SGHRS and CDR2 YFSETQ. The CDR3 sequence is 14 residues long.

This clonotype has a count of ten or more. This chain joins TRBV30 and TRBJ2-4; D possibly uses TRBD1 or TRBD2 (5 bases each). The CDR3 consists of 12 residues. CDR1 is GTSNPN and CDR2 is SVGIG in the germline V gene (reference sequence). Trimming took 5 bases from V and 7 from J, leaving 12 bases between them. In nucleotides, the CDR3 is TGTGCCTGGGGGACCACGGGGAACATTCAGTACTTC. Residues: CAWGTTGNIQYF.

This clonotype appeared many times. The chain combines TRBV20-1 with TRBJ1-2, with D tentatively TRBD1 (6 bases). CDR3 length: 14 amino acids. From germline, CDR1 is DFQATT and CDR2 SNEGSKA (reference sequence). The ends were cut back, 0 bases at V and 4 bases at J, with 12 bases in the middle. CDR3 sequence reads: CSARDGQRIYGYTF. As DNA, the CDR3 is TGCAGTGCTAGAGATGGACAGAGGATCTATGGCTACACCTTC.

This clonotype was picked up many times. The rearrangement uses TRBV15 and TRBJ2-7, with 7 nucleotides matching TRBD1. Unmatched junction bases numbered 2, after V lost 1 base and J lost 2 bases. The CDR3 is made up of 14 amino acids. Germline CDR1 and CDR2: LNHNV and YYDKDF (reference sequence). The CDR3, as DNA: TGTGCCACCAGCAGAGTCGGACAGGCCTACGAGCAGTACTTC. Encoded protein: CATSRVGQAYEQYF.

This clonotype was detected many times. The chain combines TRBV20-1 with TRBJ2-2; D possibly corresponds to TRBD2 (5 bases). The CDR3 contains 16 residues. Germline-derived CDR1 and CDR2 are DFQATT and SNEGSKA (reference sequence). V was cut by 0 bases and J by 0 bases, with 11 bases left in between. Written as DNA, the CDR3 is TGCAGTGCTAGAGATGCTAGCAGAGCGAACACCGGGGAGCTGTTTTTT. Its protein product is CSARDASRANTGELFF.

This clonotype was detected ten times or more. The CDR3 region has the DNA TGTGCCAGCAGAAGGGGATCCTATGGCTACACCTTC. It translates to CASRRGSYGYTF. This chain connects TRBV6-6 to TRBJ1-2; the D gene is possibly TRBD1 (5 bases). The CDR3 is 12 amino acids. The V gene lost 6 bases and the J gene lost 4 bases, with 9 bases spanning the gap. Germline CDR1 reads MNHNY; CDR2 reads SVGAGI (reference sequence).

This clonotype occurred many times. This sequence joins TRBV20-1 and TRBJ1-5; D perhaps matches TRBD1 (6 bases). The germline V gene has CDR1 DFQATT and CDR2 SNEGSKA (reference sequence). The CDR3 has 16 residues. V dropped 0 bases and J dropped 4 bases, with 16 bases sitting between them. DNA for the CDR3: TGCAGTGCTAGAGATCGCGGCAGGGGCTGGAATCAGCCCCAGCATTTT. Residues: CSARDRGRGWNQPQHF.

This clonotype appeared many times. The rearrangement links TRBV5-1 to TRBJ1-2; no definite D call. Looked up from germline, CDR1 is SGHRS and CDR2 is YFSETQ. This CDR3 region has 11 residues. V was shortened by 2 bases and J by 7 bases, with 6 bases between the two germline ends. The CDR3 spells CASSFLGGYTF. The CDR3 nucleotides are TGCGCCAGCAGCTTCTTAGGTGGCTACACCTTC. Looking up the rest from reference TRBV5-1 and TRBJ1-2 gives the full variable domain: KAGVTQTPRYLIKTRGQQVTLSCSPISGHRSVSWYQQTPGQGLQFLFEYFSETQRNKGNFPGRFSGRQFSNSRSEMNVSTLELGDSALYLCASSFLGGYTFGSGTRLTVV.

This clonotype was seen at least ten times. V gene TRBV6-5 combines with J gene TRBJ1-2; 7 bases are a match to TRBD1. The length of the CDR3 is 14 residues. Trimming removed 6 bases from V and 3 bases from J; junction bases left unmatched: 7. Germline V lookup: CDR1 MNHEY, CDR2 SVGAGI. The CDR3 reads CASSPGTADYGYTF. For the CDR3, the DNA is TGTGCCAGCAGCCCCGGGACAGCCGACTATGGCTACACCTTC.

This clonotype was picked up many times. The chain's CDR3 is CSVAAGGYEQYF. Written as DNA, the CDR3 is TGCAGCGTCGCCGCGGGGGGATACGAGCAGTACTTC. The J gene is TRBJ2-7, the V gene TRBV29-1, with 8 bases lining up with TRBD2. Germline trimming cut 6 bases from V and 4 bases from J; bases unmatched to any gene: 5. Germline CDR1 and CDR2: SQVTM and ANQGSEA. The CDR3 loop spans 12 amino acids.

This clonotype showed up many times. V usage is TRBV3-1 and J usage is TRBJ1-6, with a tentative D call TRBD1 (5 bases). The CDR3 consists of 15 residues. The germline V gene has CDR1 LGHDT and CDR2 YNNKEL (reference sequence). The V and J ends lost 4 bases and 5 bases respectively, with 12 bases between them. CDR3 bases: TGTGCCAGCAGCCTAACCGACAGCCATAATTCACCCCTCCACTTT. Amino acid sequence: CASSLTDSHNSPLHF.

V and J are TRBV12-3 or TRBV12-4 and TRBJ1-5; 7 bases match TRBD1. The length of the CDR3 is 16 residues. The J segment lost 1 base and the V segment lost 5 bases, leaving 8 bases of the junction unmatched. The CDR3 protein is CASSLRGGWSNQPQHF. The CDR3 region has the DNA TGTGCCAGCAGTCTCAGGGGGGGGTGGAGCAATCAGCCCCAGCATTTT.

In the case of this clonotype: One junction end disagrees with the germline gene, perhaps due to a read error. This chain uses TRBV27 with TRBJ1-5; maybe TRBD1 (6 bases). The CDR3 totals 18 residues. Germline values: CDR1 MNHEY, CDR2 SMNVEV (reference sequence). CDR3 nucleotides: TGTGTCAGCAGTTTATCAGAACAGGGCGTGAGGAGTAATCAGCCCCAGCATTTT. This encodes CVSSLSEQGVRSNQPQHF.

The sample holds many counts of this clonotype. V usage is TRBV4-2 and J usage is TRBJ1-6; TRBD1 matches 9 bases. The V gene end was trimmed by 2 bases and the J gene end by 7 bases; junction bases not matched to a gene: 9. The CDR3 is 17 residues long. In germline, CDR1 is LGHNA, CDR2 YNFKEQ. CDR3 sequence reads: CASSQIGDGQGNSPLHF. DNA of the CDR3: TGTGCCAGCAGCCAAATTGGAGACGGACAGGGGAATTCACCCCTCCACTTT.

This clonotype was seen repeatedly, ten times or more. The rearrangement uses TRBV12-3 or TRBV12-4 and TRBJ2-7; TRBD1 matches 7 bases. The CDR3 is 14 residues long. With 6 bases clipped from V and 6 bases from J, the junction kept 11 bases outside the gene matches. The CDR3 nucleotides are TGTGCCAGCAGGTTGGGACAGATGGATGTCGAGCAGTACTTC. Amino acids: CASRLGQMDVEQYF.

This clonotype was seen at least ten times. The rearrangement links TRBV6-4 to TRBJ1-5; no definite D call. V lost 3 bases and J lost 2, with 11 bases in between. This CDR3 spans 15 amino acids. CDR1 and CDR2 (germline): MRHNA, SNTAGT. The CDR3, as DNA: TGTGCCAGCAGTGAGACCCACGGGGGCAATCAGCCCCAGCATTTT. Its protein product is CASSETHGGNQPQHF.

This clonotype was observed a handful of times. The rearrangement joins TRBV5-1 to TRBJ1-2; a possible D gene is TRBD1 (6 bases). The CDR3 covers 14 residues. Germline assignment: CDR1 SGHRS and CDR2 YFSETQ. V dropped 0 bases and J dropped 7 bases, with 13 bases sitting between them. The CDR3 spells CASSLVQGPSGYTF. CDR3 sequence (DNA): TGCGCCAGCAGCTTGGTCCAGGGGCCGAGTGGCTACACCTTC.

This clonotype was observed at least ten times. V and J are TRBV5-1 and TRBJ2-2, with D perhaps matching TRBD2 (7 bases). The CDR3 consists of 17 residues. Germline lookup yields CDR1 SGHRS and CDR2 YFSETQ. Trimming pared 2 bases from V and 2 bases from J, leaving 16 bases between. CDR3 DNA: TGCGCCAGCAGCTTACCTGGCGGGGGCGTAAACACCGGGGAGCTGTTTTTT. Translation: CASSLPGGGVNTGELFF.

There are many counts of this clonotype. V usage is TRBV6-6 and J usage is TRBJ2-7; tentatively, D is TRBD1 (6 bases). Germline assignment: CDR1 MNHNY and CDR2 SVGAGI (reference sequence). Trimming stripped 6 bases from V and 0 bases from J, with 9 bases between. CDR3 length: 13 amino acids. The CDR3 nucleotides read TGTGCCAGCAGGGACAGTTCCTCCTACGAGCAGTACTTC. Its protein product is CASRDSSSYEQYF.

The table lists this clonotype with many counts. CDR3 nucleotides: TGTGCCAGCAGCCCCGCGACAGGGACCTACGAGCAGTACTTC. Its translation is CASSPATGTYEQYF. The V gene is TRBV4-2, the J gene TRBJ2-7, with 7 bases matching TRBD1. Germline V gene data show CDR1 as LGHNA and CDR2 as YNFKEQ. Trimming cost V 4 bases and J 2 bases; bases outside gene matches: 5. This CDR3 has 14 residues.

This clonotype came up many times. The chain joins TRBV24-1 to TRBJ2-1; 8 nucleotides agree with TRBD2. This CDR3 spans 16 amino acids. V trimming: 4 bases; J trimming: 1 base; junction bases outside the gene matches: 5. Looked up from germline, CDR1 is KGHDR and CDR2 is SFDVKD. This chain's CDR3 is CATSDSLAVSYNEQFF. CDR3 sequence (DNA): TGTGCCACCAGTGACTCACTAGCGGTATCCTACAATGAGCAGTTCTTC.

This clonotype came up many times. This chain uses TRBV20-1 with TRBJ2-3, with TRBD1 matching over 8 bases. V shed 6 bases and J 4 bases; nucleotides not matched to a gene: 12. Per germline, CDR1 DFQATT and CDR2 SNEGSKA (reference sequence). CDR3 size: 15 residues. The CDR3 spells CSAETHRGSSDTQYF. The CDR3 DNA reads as TGCAGTGCCGAAACCCACAGGGGGAGTTCAGATACGCAGTATTTT.

Ten or more counts support this clonotype. The chain carries TRBV6-5 and TRBJ2-7, with 10 bases fitting TRBD1. This CDR3 is 15 amino acids long. V gave up 1 base and J gave up 5 bases; unmatched junction bases: 5. Germline CDR1 is MNHEY and CDR2 is SVGAGI. CDR3 nucleotide sequence: TGTGCCAGCAGTTACTACGGCGGACAGGGGGACGAGCAGTACTTC. It is translated as CASSYYGGQGDEQYF.

This clonotype is deemed medium-sized (0.01 to 0.1%). This chain uses TRBV5-1 with TRBJ2-4; 7 bases are a match to TRBD1. J gave up 10 bases and V 4 bases, and 14 bases lay outside the gene matches. Germline V gene lookup returns CDR1 SGHRS and CDR2 YFSETQ. The CDR3 totals 15 residues. The CDR3 nucleotides are TGCGCCAGCAGCGCCCCCGGACAGGCCCGAAGGATTCAGTACTTC. Protein sequence: CASSAPGQARRIQYF.

This clonotype came up many times. The chain has TRBV6-5 and TRBJ1-2, with a weak D call TRBD1 (6 bases). V lost 2 bases and J 1 base, leaving 8 bases between the germline ends. The CDR3 is made up of 14 amino acids. Germline V gene lookup returns CDR1 MNHEY and CDR2 SVGAGI. CDR3 loop: CASSYRGHNYGYTF. The CDR3 DNA is TGTGCCAGCAGTTACAGGGGACATAACTATGGCTACACCTTC.